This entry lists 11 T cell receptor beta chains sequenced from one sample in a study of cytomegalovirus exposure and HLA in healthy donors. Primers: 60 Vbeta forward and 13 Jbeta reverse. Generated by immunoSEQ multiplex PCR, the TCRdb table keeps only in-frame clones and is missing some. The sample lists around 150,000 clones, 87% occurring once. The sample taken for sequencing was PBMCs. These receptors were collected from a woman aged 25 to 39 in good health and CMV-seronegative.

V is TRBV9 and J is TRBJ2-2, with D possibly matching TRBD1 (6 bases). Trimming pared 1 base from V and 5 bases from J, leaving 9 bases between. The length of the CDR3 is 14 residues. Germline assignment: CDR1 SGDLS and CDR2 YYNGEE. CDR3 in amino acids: CASSVTQGTGELFF. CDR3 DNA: TGTGCCAGCAGCGTAACTCAGGGGACCGGGGAGCTGTTTTTT.

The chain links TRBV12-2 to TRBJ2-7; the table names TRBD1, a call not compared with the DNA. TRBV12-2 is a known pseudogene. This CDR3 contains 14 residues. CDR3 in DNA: TGTGCAAGTCGCCCGACAGGGAACTCCTACGAGCAGTACTTC. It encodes CASRPTGNSYEQYF.

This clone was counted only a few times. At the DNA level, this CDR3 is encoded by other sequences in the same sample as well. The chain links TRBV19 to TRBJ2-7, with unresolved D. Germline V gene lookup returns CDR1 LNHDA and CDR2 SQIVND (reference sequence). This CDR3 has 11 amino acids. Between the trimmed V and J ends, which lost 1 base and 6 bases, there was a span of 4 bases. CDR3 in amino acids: CASSIGAEQYF. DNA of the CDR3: TGTGCCAGTAGTATAGGGGCCGAGCAGTACTTC.

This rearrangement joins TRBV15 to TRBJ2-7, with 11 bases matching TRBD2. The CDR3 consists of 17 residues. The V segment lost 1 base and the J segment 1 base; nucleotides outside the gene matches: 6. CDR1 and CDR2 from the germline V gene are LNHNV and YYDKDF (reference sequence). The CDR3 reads CATSRVTGTSGSYEQYF. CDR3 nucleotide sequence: TGTGCCACCAGCAGAGTCACCGGGACTAGCGGTTCCTACGAGCAGTACTTC.

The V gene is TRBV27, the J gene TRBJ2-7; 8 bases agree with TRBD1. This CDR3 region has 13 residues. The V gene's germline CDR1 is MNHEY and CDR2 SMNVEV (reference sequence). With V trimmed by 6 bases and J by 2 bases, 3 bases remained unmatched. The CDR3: CASRGTGTYEQYF. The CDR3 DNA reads TGTGCCAGCAGGGGGACAGGAACCTACGAGCAGTACTTC.

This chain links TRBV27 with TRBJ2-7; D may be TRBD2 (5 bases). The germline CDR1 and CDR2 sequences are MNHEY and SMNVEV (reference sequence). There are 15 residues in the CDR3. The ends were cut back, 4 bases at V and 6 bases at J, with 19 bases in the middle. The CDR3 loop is CASSSGFSPGGEQYF. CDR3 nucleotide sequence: TGTGCCAGCAGTTCGGGGTTCTCTCCAGGAGGCGAGCAGTACTTC.

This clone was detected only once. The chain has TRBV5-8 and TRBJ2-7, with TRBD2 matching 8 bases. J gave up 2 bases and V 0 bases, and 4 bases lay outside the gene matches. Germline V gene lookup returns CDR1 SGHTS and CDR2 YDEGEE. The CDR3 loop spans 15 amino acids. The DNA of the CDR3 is TGTGCCAGCAGCTTGGAGCGGGGGTTGGCCTACGAGCAGTACTTC. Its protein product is CASSLERGLAYEQYF.

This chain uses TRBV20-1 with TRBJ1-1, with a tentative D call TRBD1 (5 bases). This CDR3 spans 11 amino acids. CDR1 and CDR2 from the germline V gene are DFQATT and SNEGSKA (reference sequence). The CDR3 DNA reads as TGCAGATCCGGAGGGGCGACTGAAGCTTTCTTT. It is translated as CRSGGATEAFF.

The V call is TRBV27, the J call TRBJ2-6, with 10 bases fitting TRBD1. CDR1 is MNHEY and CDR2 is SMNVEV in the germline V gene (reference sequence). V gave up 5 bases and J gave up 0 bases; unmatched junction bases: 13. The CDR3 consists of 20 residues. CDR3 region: CASSPRDRGPILSGANVLTF. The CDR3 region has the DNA TGTGCCAGCAGTCCCCGGGACAGGGGACCCATTCTCTCTGGGGCCAACGTCCTGACTTTC.

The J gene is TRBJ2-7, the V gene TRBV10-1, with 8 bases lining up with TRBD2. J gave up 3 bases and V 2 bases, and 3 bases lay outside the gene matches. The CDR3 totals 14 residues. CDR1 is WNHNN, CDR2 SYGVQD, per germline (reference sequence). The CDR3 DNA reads TGCGCCAGCAGTGAGGCGCTAGCGGGCTACGAGCAGTACTTC. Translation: CASSEALAGYEQYF.

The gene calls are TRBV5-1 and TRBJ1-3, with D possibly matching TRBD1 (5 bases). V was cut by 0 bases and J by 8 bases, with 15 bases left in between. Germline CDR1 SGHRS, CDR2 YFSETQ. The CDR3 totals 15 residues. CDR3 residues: CASSLGQIRRDTIYF. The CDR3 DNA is TGCGCCAGCAGCTTGGGACAGATCCGGAGGGACACCATATATTTT.